These T cell receptor beta chains were read from a single sample in a study of T-cell memory formation after mild COVID-19. TCRdb processed the 5' RACE reads anew with MiXCR; each CDR3 protein has one entry. The repertoire holds 250,000 to 350,000 distinct CDR3 sequences, with around 16% as singletons. Sequenced input: PBMCs or a T cell subset sorted from them (not recorded which). The receptors derive from a man between 18 and 35 years old who had mild COVID-19 (a few samples of this study predate the infection). Cell type and time point are not known. The CDR3 runs from the conserved cysteine through the conserved F or W. The order of the fields is clone size, V gene, D gene, J gene, CDR3 DNA, CDR3 protein. A D gene is named only where the DNA matches it firmly. Rows may omit the clone size; those that give it use once, few, many or a size class.

NA	TRBV4-3	NA	TRBJ1-1	TGCGCCAGCAGCCCCCGGCCGTTGGAGAACACTGAAGCTTTCTTT	CASSPRPLENTEAFF
few	TRBV20-1	TRBD2	TRBJ2-3	TGCAGTGCTAGAATAGCGGGGGGACGAGATACGCAGTATTTT	CSARIAGGRDTQYF
NA	TRBV7-9	NA	TRBJ2-1	TGTGCCAGCAGCCTGGTCGGGGGAGGGGGGGCCCCCAAGTTCTTC	CASSLVGGGGAPKFF
few	TRBV7-2	NA	TRBJ1-1	TGTGCCAGCAGCCCCCCAGCGCTAGTTTTCGTGGCTTTCTTT	CASSPPALVFVAFF
many	TRBV5-1	TRBD2	TRBJ2-2	TGCGCCAGCAACGTCGGGGGGACTGGCACCGGGGAGCTGTTTTTT	CASNVGGTGTGELFF
NA	TRBV20-1	NA	TRBJ1-2	TGCAGTAACGGGGGCTCAAATGGCTACACCTTC	CSNGGSNGYTF
many	TRBV9	NA	TRBJ2-5	TGTGCCAGCAGCGTAGGACGGAGACAAGAGACCCAGTACTTC	CASSVGRRQETQYF
NA	TRBV5-6	NA	TRBJ2-7	TGTGCCAGCAGCTTGAGGTTGTCCTACGAGCAGTACTTC	CASSLRLSYEQYF
few	TRBV3-1	NA	TRBJ2-3	TGTGCCAGCAGCCACGGGGGTACGCAGTATTTT	CASSHGGTQYF
few	TRBV25-1	NA	TRBJ2-5	TGTGCCAGCAGTGAAACCCTGACCCAGATCGAAGGAGAGACCCAGTACTTC	CASSETLTQIEGETQYF
few	TRBV5-1	NA	TRBJ1-2	TGCGCCAGCAGCTTGGCAGTCGGAGCTAACTATGGCTACACCTTC	CASSLAVGANYGYTF
NA	TRBV15	TRBD2	TRBJ2-5	TGTGCCACCAGCAGAGAACGGGGGGGCGGGGAGACCCAGTACTTC	CATSRERGGGETQYF
NA	TRBV15	NA	TRBJ2-7	TGTGCCACCAGCAGAGTCAGGGACCGTCCCACCTACGAGCAGTACTTC	CATSRVRDRPTYEQYF
NA	TRBV20-1	TRBD1	TRBJ1-5	TGCAGTGCTCACAGGGGGCGCAATCAGCCCCAGCATTTT	CSAHRGRNQPQHF
NA	TRBV6-5	NA	TRBJ2-5	TGTGCCAGCAGTACGCAGCGAGGCGGGTACAGGGAGACCCAGTACTTC	CASSTQRGGYRETQYF
NA	TRBV6-5	NA	TRBJ2-5	TGTGCCAGCAGGACCTCACTAGCCGTGTCGACCCAGTACTTC	CASRTSLAVSTQYF
few	TRBV18	TRBD1	TRBJ2-1	TGTGCCAGCTCACCACGACAGGGAGACAATGAGCAGTTCTTC	CASSPRQGDNEQFF
few	TRBV7-9	NA	TRBJ2-5	TGTGCCAGCAGCTTATACGCCCCGGAGCAAGAGACCCAGTACTTC	CASSLYAPEQETQYF
few	TRBV7-6	NA	TRBJ2-7	TGTGCCAGCAGCTTACGGCATACCGAGCAGTACTTC	CASSLRHTEQYF
many	TRBV7-2	NA	TRBJ2-2	TGTGCCAGCACCCTCAGCCCCCAGAGCGGGGAGCTGTTTTTT	CASTLSPQSGELFF
NA	TRBV7-2	NA	TRBJ1-5	TGTGCCAGCAGCTTAGCAAGAGGGTTACAGCCCCAGCATTTT	CASSLARGLQPQHF
NA	TRBV5-5	TRBD1	TRBJ2-5	TGTGCCAGCAGCCCCTGGACAGGGGGACGAGAGACCCAGTACTTC	CASSPWTGGRETQYF
few	TRBV5-1	TRBD2	TRBJ2-5	TGCGCCAGCAGCTTGGGACTAGCGAGTCAAGAGACCCAGTACTTC	CASSLGLASQETQYF
few	TRBV6-2/TRBV6-3	NA	TRBJ2-5	TGTGCCAGCTGCCGTCCGGCTGGGGAGACCCAGTACTTC	CASCRPAGETQYF
NA	TRBV5-1	TRBD1	TRBJ2-7	TGCGCCAGCAGACCCGGACAGGGTGGGGACGAGCAGTACTTC	CASRPGQGGDEQYF
NA	TRBV18	TRBD1	TRBJ2-6	TGTGCCAGCTCGCCCGGGACAGGTACTGGGGCCAACGTCCTGACTTTC	CASSPGTGTGANVLTF
few	TRBV6-5	NA	TRBJ1-6	TGTGCCAGCAGCTTCGACACATGGAGCTCCTATAATTCACCCCTCCACTTT	CASSFDTWSSYNSPLHF
NA	TRBV20-1	NA	TRBJ2-5	TGCAGTGCGGGAAGGACTTTACGGTACCAAGAGACCCAGTACTTC	CSAGRTLRYQETQYF
few	TRBV2	NA	TRBJ2-7	TGTGCCAGCAGTGAAAAGGGACCTTACGAGCAGTACTTC	CASSEKGPYEQYF
NA	TRBV7-2	NA	TRBJ2-5	TGTGCCAGCAGCTTAAACAGACTCGAGACCCAGTACTTC	CASSLNRLETQYF
many	TRBV5-1	TRBD1	TRBJ2-1	TGCGCCAGCAGCTTGGAGGAGGCAGGGGGTGGTGAGCAGTTCTTC	CASSLEEAGGGEQFF
NA	TRBV20-1	NA	TRBJ1-5	TGCAGTGCTAGCCCCGACCTTTATCAGCCCCAGCATTTT	CSASPDLYQPQHF
few	TRBV6-6	NA	TRBJ2-3	TGTGCCACGGGGATAGATACGCAGTATTTT	CATGIDTQYF
few	TRBV24-1	NA	TRBJ2-5	TGTGCCACCAGTGATTCAGAAGCATCTTACCAAGAGACCCAGTACTTC	CATSDSEASYQETQYF
NA	TRBV11-2	TRBD2	TRBJ2-5	TGTGCCAGCAGCTTGCGGGGGGGTTATGAGACCCAGTACTTC	CASSLRGGYETQYF
NA	TRBV11-2	TRBD1	TRBJ1-3	TGTGCCAGCAGCCTGCGGGGGACAGGGAGGGACACCATATATTTT	CASSLRGTGRDTIYF
NA	TRBV12-3/TRBV12-4	NA	TRBJ2-7	TGTGCCAGCAGTTTCGGCCTCGAGCAGTACTTC	CASSFGLEQYF
NA	TRBV7-2	TRBD2	TRBJ2-1	TGTGCCAGCAGCTATACTAGCGGGGCGTACAATGAGCAGTTCTTC	CASSYTSGAYNEQFF
few	TRBV12-3/TRBV12-4	NA	TRBJ1-6	TGTGCCAGCAGTTTGGCCAGTAATTCACCCCTCCACTTT	CASSLASNSPLHF
few	TRBV20-1	TRBD2	TRBJ2-1	TGCAGTGCTCGGGGGGGCTTCTACAATGAGCAGTTCTTC	CSARGGFYNEQFF
NA	TRBV29-1	TRBD2	TRBJ2-1	TGCAGCGCCGCAACCGGGAGGGGGGTAAATGAGCAGTTCTTC	CSAATGRGVNEQFF
few	TRBV7-9	TRBD2	TRBJ2-1	TGTGCCAGCAGCTTCCGACTAGCGGGGGGGATTGAGCAGTTCTTC	CASSFRLAGGIEQFF
NA	TRBV6-5	NA	TRBJ1-1	TGTGCCAGCAGTTACTCTAAGGGTTTGGTCACTGAAGCTTTCTTT	CASSYSKGLVTEAFF
few	TRBV5-1	NA	TRBJ2-7	TGCGCCAGCAGCTTGCAAACCAGGCCTGGCTACGAGCAGTACTTC	CASSLQTRPGYEQYF
few	TRBV6-5	TRBD1	TRBJ2-3	TGTGCCAGCAGTTACGGGACAGGGGTTCCAGATACGCAGTATTTT	CASSYGTGVPDTQYF
NA	TRBV6-2/TRBV6-3	NA	TRBJ2-7	TGTGCCAGCAACCAACTGGGGACAAGATACGAGCAGTACTTC	CASNQLGTRYEQYF
NA	TRBV3-1	NA	TRBJ2-5	TGTGCCAGCGGGCAGACCCAAGAGACCCAGTACTTC	CASGQTQETQYF
many	TRBV4-3	TRBD1	TRBJ2-5	TGCGCCAGCAGCCAAGCACAGGGGGTCGGGGAGACCCAGTACTTC	CASSQAQGVGETQYF
NA	TRBV5-1	NA	TRBJ2-2	TGCGCCAGCAGCTTGCGGTGGGACACGAACACCGGGGAGCTGTTTTTT	CASSLRWDTNTGELFF
few	TRBV28	NA	TRBJ2-1	TGTGCCAGCAGGGGGATAGACAGTTACAATGAGCAGTTCTTC	CASRGIDSYNEQFF